These T cell receptor beta chains were read from a single sample in a study of blood T cell repertoires in COVID-19. Produced via immunoSEQ multiplex PCR; TCRdb's table is partial and in-frame only. The sample contains roughly 250,000 clones, about 89% of which appear only once. The source material was PBMCs or T cells enriched from blood (not recorded which). Source of these receptors: a woman younger than 35 who had recovered from COVID-19. The CDR3 runs from the conserved cysteine through the conserved F or W. D genes are given only for firm matches. Some rows mark clone size as missing; the rest say once, few, many or name a class of expanded clone.

once,TRBJ2-5,15,TRBV5-1,.,CASSLSGRGQETQYF,TGCGCCAGCAGCTTATCCGGGCGGGGCCAAGAGACCCAGTACTTC
.,TRBJ1-1,15,TRBV7-2,.,CASSLVTSLRGEAFF,TGTGCCAGCAGCTTAGTAACAAGTTTAAGGGGTGAAGCTTTCTTT
.,TRBJ1-2,14,TRBV7-3,.,CASSSTPGVGGYTF,TGTGCCAGCAGCTCTACCCCGGGGGTTGGTGGCTACACCTTC
.,TRBJ1-4,16,TRBV19,.,CASRIGHTGRNEKLFF,TGTGCCAGTAGGATCGGCCACACGGGGAGGAATGAAAAACTGTTTTTT
.,TRBJ2-2,15,TRBV20-1,TRBD2,CSASELAGKAGELFF,TGCAGTGCTAGTGAGCTAGCGGGAAAGGCCGGGGAGCTGTTTTTT
.,TRBJ1-1,13,TRBV29-1,TRBD1,CSVALQGADGAFF,TGCAGCGTTGCTTTACAGGGGGCGGACGGAGCTTTCTTT
.,TRBJ2-5,17,TRBV4-3,TRBD2,CASSQDSGLAGGETQYF,TGCGCCAGCAGCCAAGATTCGGGCCTAGCGGGGGGGGAGACCCAGTACTTC
once,TRBJ2-2,13,TRBV3-1/TRBV3-2,TRBD2,CASRSGRSGELFF,TGTGCCAGCAGGAGCGGGAGGTCCGGGGAGCTGTTTTTT
few,TRBJ2-7,15,TRBV4-1,.,CASSLILDSSYEQYF,TGCGCCAGCAGCCTTATTTTGGACAGCTCCTACGAGCAGTACTTC
.,TRBJ1-2,16,TRBV9,TRBD1,CASSHPRGTGDYGYTF,TGTGCCAGCAGCCACCCTCGGGGGACAGGGGACTATGGCTACACCTTC
.,TRBJ1-4,15,TRBV27,.,CASSPYLGGARKLFF,TGTGCCAGCAGTCCTTATTTGGGCGGGGCCAGAAAACTGTTTTTT
once,TRBJ1-5,14,TRBV7-8,.,CASSLGGGNQPQHF,TGTGCCAGCAGCTTGGGAGGAGGCAATCAGCCCCAGCATTTT
.,TRBJ2-7,12,TRBV6-2/TRBV6-3,.,CASSIQGYEQYF,TGTGCCAGCAGCATCCAGGGATACGAGCAGTACTTC
.,TRBJ1-4,15,TRBV29-1,.,CSARGGNLPNEKLFF,TGCAGCGCTAGGGGAGGGAATCTACCTAATGAAAAACTGTTTTTT
.,TRBJ2-1,15,TRBV19,TRBD1,CASSLTGGYGNEQFF,TGTGCCAGTAGCCTGACAGGGGGCTATGGCAATGAGCAGTTCTTC
.,TRBJ1-5,14,TRBV6-1,.,CASSDGPGGQPQHF,TGTGCCAGCAGTGACGGGCCCGGAGGGCAGCCCCAGCATTTT
.,TRBJ2-3,12,TRBV3-1/TRBV3-2,.,CASSPRGNTQYF,TGTGCCAGCAGCCCGAGGGGGAATACGCAGTATTTT
.,TRBJ2-3,16,TRBV27,.,CASSLRHGFLTDTQYF,TGTGCCAGCAGTTTGCGACACGGTTTCCTCACAGATACGCAGTATTTT
.,TRBJ1-5,14,TRBV9,.,CASSVGGGNQPQHF,TGTGCCAGCAGCGTCGGAGGGGGCAATCAGCCCCAGCATTTT
.,TRBJ1-2,15,TRBV25-1,TRBD1,CASSSSDRDWLGYTF,TGTGCCAGCAGCAGCAGTGACAGGGACTGGCTTGGCTACACCTTC
.,TRBJ1-2,14,TRBV5-1,.,CASSRTQGNYGYTF,TGCGCCAGCAGCCGCACCCAGGGGAACTATGGCTACACCTTC
.,TRBJ1-1,13,TRBV5-1,.,CASSFLMNTEAFF,TGCGCCAGCAGCTTCCTTATGAACACTGAAGCTTTCTTT
.,TRBJ2-1,18,TRBV11-3,TRBD1,CASSSRGRDRESYNEQFF,TGTGCCAGCAGCAGCCGGGGAAGGGACAGGGAGTCCTACAATGAGCAGTTCTTC
.,TRBJ2-2,15,TRBV6-4,.,CASSEGGRNTGELFF,TGTGCCAGCAGTGAGGGCGGGCGGAACACCGGGGAGCTGTTTTTT
.,TRBJ1-1,16,TRBV5-5,.,CASSKQLGVMNTEAFF,TGTGCCAGCAGCAAACAACTCGGGGTCATGAACACTGAAGCTTTCTTT
.,TRBJ2-7,13,TRBV5-6,.,CASSFGQSYEQYF,TGTGCCAGCAGCTTTGGTCAGTCCTACGAGCAGTACTTC
.,TRBJ2-5,15,TRBV3-1/TRBV3-2,TRBD2,CASSQASGNLETQYF,TGTGCCAGCAGCCAAGCTAGCGGGAATTTGGAGACCCAGTACTTC
.,TRBJ1-1,12,TRBV19,.,CASSFLRTEAFF,TGTGCCAGTAGCTTTCTACGCACTGAAGCTTTCTTT
.,TRBJ1-6,13,TRBV7-9,.,CASSQGPNSPLHF,TGTGCCAGCTCACAGGGTCCTAATTCACCCCTCCACTTT
.,TRBJ1-6,14,TRBV28,TRBD1,CASSLSDRVSPLHF,TGTGCCAGCAGTTTATCGGACAGGGTTTCACCCCTCCACTTT
.,TRBJ2-7,13,TRBV12-3/TRBV12-4,.,CASSLAGPYEQYF,TGTGCCAGCAGTTTGGCAGGCCCTTACGAGCAGTACTTC
few,TRBJ2-2,16,TRBV11-2,.,CASSLHGYGGTGELFF,TGTGCCAGCAGCCTACACGGGTATGGTGGCACCGGGGAGCTGTTTTTT
.,TRBJ1-2,16,TRBV6-4,.,CASSAPLQMFNYGYTF,TGTGCCAGCAGTGCCCCCCTACAGATGTTCAACTATGGCTACACCTTC
.,TRBJ1-1,16,TRBV5-6,.,CASSEFMWGPWGEAFF,TGTGCCAGCAGTGAGTTTATGTGGGGCCCATGGGGTGAAGCTTTCTTT
.,TRBJ2-7,11,TRBV10-2,.,CASSAVGEQYF,TGCGCCAGCAGTGCCGTCGGCGAGCAGTACTTC
.,TRBJ2-7,14,TRBV28,TRBD1,CASIPDRGSYEQYF,TGTGCCAGTATCCCGGACAGGGGCTCCTACGAGCAGTACTTC
.,TRBJ2-7,13,TRBV6-5,TRBD2,CASRAGGVYEQYF,TGTGCCAGCAGAGCGGGAGGGGTCTACGAGCAGTACTTC
.,TRBJ1-6,18,TRBV28,TRBD1,CASSQGTGGYSYNSPLHF,TGTGCCAGCAGTCAAGGGACAGGGGGATACTCCTATAATTCACCCCTCCACTTT
.,TRBJ2-7,16,TRBV5-4,TRBD1,CASSLTGTGITYEQYF,TGTGCCAGCAGCTTAACCGGGACAGGGATTACCTACGAGCAGTACTTC
.,TRBJ2-1,14,TRBV6-4,.,CASSEGQGNNEQFF,TGTGCCAGCAGTGAAGGTCAGGGAAACAATGAGCAGTTCTTC
once,TRBJ2-7,16,TRBV5-6,.,CASSLVHGKSSYEQYF,TGTGCCAGCAGCTTGGTTCACGGTAAAAGCTCCTACGAGCAGTACTTC
.,TRBJ2-7,17,TRBV5-8,TRBD1,CASSRPGPGQGRYEQYF,TGTGCCAGCAGCCGCCCCGGTCCGGGACAGGGAAGGTACGAGCAGTACTTC
few,TRBJ2-1,16,TRBV5-1,TRBD2,CASSLVLAGGRIEQFF,TGCGCCAGCAGCTTGGTGCTAGCGGGAGGGCGGATTGAGCAGTTCTTC
.,TRBJ1-1,12,TRBV19,.,CASSIRDTEAFF,TGTGCCAGTAGTATTCGGGACACTGAAGCTTTCTTT
.,TRBJ1-2,18,TRBV7-2,.,CASSLTAPTGLLNYGYTF,TGTGCCAGCAGCTTGACAGCGCCGACAGGTTTACTTAACTATGGCTACACCTTC